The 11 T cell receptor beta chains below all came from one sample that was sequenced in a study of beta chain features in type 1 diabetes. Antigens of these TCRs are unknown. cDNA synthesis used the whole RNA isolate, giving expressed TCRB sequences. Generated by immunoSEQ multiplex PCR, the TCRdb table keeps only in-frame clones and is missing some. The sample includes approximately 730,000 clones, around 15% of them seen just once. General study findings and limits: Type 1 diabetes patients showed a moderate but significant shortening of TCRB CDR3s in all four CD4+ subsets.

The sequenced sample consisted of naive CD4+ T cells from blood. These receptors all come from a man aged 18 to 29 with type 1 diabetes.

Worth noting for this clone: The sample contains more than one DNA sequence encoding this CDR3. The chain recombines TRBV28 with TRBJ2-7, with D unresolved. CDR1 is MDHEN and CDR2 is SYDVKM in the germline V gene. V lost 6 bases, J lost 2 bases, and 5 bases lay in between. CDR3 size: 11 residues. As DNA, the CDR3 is TGTGCCAGCAGGAACGCCTACGAGCAGTACTTC. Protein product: CASRNAYEQYF. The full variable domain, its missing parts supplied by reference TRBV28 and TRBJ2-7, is DVKVTQSSRYLVKRTGEKVFLECVQDMDHENMFWYRQDPGLGLRLIYFSYDVKMKEKGDIPEGYSVSREKKERFSLILESASTNQTSMYLCASRNAYEQYFGPGTRLTVT.

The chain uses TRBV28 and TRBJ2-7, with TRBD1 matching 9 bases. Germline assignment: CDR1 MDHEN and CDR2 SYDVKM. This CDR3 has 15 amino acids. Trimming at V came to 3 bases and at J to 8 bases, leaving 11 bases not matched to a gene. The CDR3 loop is CASSLRAPTGGQQYF. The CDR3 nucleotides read TGTGCCAGCAGTTTGCGGGCCCCGACAGGGGGTCAGCAGTACTTC.

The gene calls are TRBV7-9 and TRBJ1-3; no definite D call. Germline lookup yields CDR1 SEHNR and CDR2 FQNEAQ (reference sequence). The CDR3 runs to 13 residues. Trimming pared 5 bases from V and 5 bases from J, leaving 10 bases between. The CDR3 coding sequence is TGTGCCAGCAGCCCCTCCGGGAGAAACACCATATATTTT. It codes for CASSPSGRNTIYF.

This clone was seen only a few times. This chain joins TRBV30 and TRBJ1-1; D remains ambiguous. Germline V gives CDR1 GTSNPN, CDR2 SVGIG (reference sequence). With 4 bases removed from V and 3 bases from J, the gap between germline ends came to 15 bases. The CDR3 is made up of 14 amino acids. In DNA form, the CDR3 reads TGTGCCTGGATCCGAAGAGGCCCCGACACTGAAGCTTTCTTT. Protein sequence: CAWIRRGPDTEAFF.

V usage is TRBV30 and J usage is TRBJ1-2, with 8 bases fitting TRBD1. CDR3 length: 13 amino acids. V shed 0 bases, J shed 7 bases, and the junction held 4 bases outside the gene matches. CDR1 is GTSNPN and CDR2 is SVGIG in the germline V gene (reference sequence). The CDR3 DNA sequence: TGTGCCTGGAGTGTACAGGACAGGGCTGGCTACACCTTC. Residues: CAWSVQDRAGYTF.

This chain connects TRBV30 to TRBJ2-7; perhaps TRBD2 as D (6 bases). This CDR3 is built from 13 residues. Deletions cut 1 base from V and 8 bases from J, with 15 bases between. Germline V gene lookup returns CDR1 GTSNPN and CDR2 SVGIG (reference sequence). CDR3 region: CAWSGGVKNQQYF. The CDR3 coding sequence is TGTGCCTGGAGTGGGGGGGTTAAGAACCAGCAGTACTTC.

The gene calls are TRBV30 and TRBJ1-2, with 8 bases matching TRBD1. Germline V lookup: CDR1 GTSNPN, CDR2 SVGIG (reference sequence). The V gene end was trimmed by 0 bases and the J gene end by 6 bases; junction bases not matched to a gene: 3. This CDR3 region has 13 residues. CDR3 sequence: CAWSVNRGNGYTF. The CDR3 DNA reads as TGTGCCTGGAGTGTAAACAGGGGGAATGGCTACACCTTC.

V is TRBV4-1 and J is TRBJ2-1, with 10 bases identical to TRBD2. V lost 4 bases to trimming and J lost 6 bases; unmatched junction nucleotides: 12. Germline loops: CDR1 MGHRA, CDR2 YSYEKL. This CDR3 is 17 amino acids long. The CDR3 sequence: CASSPRLLAGSLNEQFF. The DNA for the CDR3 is TGCGCCAGCAGCCCCCGTTTACTAGCGGGGAGCCTCAATGAGCAGTTCTTC.

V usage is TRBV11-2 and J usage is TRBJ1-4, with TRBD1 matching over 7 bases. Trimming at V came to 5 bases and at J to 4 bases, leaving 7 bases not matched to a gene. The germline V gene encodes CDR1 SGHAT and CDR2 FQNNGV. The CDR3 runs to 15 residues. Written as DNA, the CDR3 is TGTGCCAGCAGCCCAGGGACAGTCATTAATGAAAAACTGTTTTTT. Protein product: CASSPGTVINEKLFF.

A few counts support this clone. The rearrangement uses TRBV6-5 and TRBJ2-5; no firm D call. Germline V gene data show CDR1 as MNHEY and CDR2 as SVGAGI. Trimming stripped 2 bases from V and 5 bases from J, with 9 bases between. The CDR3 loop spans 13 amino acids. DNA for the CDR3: TGTGCCAGCAGTTACCGCCATGGGGAGACCCAGTACTTC. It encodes CASSYRHGETQYF.

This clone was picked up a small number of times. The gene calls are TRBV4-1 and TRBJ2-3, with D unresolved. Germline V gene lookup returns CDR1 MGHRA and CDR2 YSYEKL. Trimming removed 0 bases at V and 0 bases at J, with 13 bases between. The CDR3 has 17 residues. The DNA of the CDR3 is TGCGCCAGCAGCCAAGATACTCTTGGCGGTAGCACAGATACGCAGTATTTT. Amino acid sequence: CASSQDTLGGSTDTQYF.